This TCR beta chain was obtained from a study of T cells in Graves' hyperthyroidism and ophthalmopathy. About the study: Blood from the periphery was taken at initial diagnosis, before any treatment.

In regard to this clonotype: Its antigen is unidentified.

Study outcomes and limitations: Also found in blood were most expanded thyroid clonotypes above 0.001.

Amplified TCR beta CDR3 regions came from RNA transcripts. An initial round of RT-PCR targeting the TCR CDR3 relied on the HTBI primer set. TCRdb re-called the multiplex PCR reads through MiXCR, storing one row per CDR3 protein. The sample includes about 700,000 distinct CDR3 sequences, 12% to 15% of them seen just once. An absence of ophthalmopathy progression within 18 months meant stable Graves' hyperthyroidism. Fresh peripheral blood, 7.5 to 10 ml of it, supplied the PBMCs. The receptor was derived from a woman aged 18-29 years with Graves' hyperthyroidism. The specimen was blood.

CDR3 in amino acids: CAWTRRDGHNEQFF. CDR3 bases: TGTGCCTGGACTCGGCGGGATGGGCACAATGAGCAGTTCTTC. This chain connects TRBV30 to TRBJ2-1; maybe TRBD2 (6 bases). CDR1 GTSNPN and CDR2 SVGIG come from the germline V gene (reference sequence). The V gene lost 4 bases and the J gene lost 5 bases, with 15 bases spanning the gap. The CDR3 is 14 amino acids.